This TCR beta chain was recorded in a study of T cells in Graves' hyperthyroidism and ophthalmopathy. Study-level information: At the time of initial diagnosis and before any treatment, peripheral blood was collected.

Authors of the study amplified TCR beta CDR3 regions from RNA transcripts. A set of HTBI primers served as the primers for a first-round RT-PCR of the TCR CDR3. From the multiplex PCR reads, TCRdb called clonotypes with MiXCR, one entry per CDR3 protein. The sample records some 360,000 distinct CDR3 sequences, 15% to 20% being singletons. Clinicians diagnosed patients from clinical symptoms, serum thyroxine and TRAb, thyroid ultrasound and orbital computed tomography. Isolation of PBMCs was performed on about 9.9 ml fresh peripheral blood. This clonotype occurred many times. What it binds is not known. Study observations and caveats: Most clonotypes expanded in thyroid above 0.001 were likewise present in blood.

From germline, CDR1 is MNHEY and CDR2 SMNVEV (reference sequence). CDR3 length equals 17 residues. Trimming took 6 bases from V and 4 from J; bases not matched to a gene: 11. Material for sequencing was blood. The TCR sequence derives from a woman between 40 and 50 years old with Graves' ophthalmopathy. V and J are TRBV27 and TRBJ2-2, with 10 positions matching TRBD1. CDR3 in DNA: TGTGCCAGCAGGCTACTCGGGACAGGGGCTGGCACCGGGGAGCTGTTTTTT. Translated: CASRLLGTGAGTGELFF.